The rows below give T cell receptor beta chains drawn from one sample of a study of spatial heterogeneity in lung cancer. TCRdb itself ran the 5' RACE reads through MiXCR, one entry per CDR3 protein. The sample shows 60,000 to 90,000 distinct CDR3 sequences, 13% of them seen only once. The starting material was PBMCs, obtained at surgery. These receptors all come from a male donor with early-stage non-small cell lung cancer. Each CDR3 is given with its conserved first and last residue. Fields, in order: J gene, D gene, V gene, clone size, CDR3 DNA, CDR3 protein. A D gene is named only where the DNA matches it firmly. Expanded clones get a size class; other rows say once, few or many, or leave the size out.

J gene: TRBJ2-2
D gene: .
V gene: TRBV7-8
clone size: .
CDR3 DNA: TGTGCCAGCAGCTTAGGAGGGGAAGGAGCCGGGGAGCTGTTTTTT
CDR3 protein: CASSLGGEGAGELFF

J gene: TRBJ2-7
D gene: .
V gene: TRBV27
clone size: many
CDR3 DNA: TGTGCCAGCAGTTTGGGGGCGGGAAGACTCTACGAGCAGTACTTC
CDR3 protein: CASSLGAGRLYEQYF

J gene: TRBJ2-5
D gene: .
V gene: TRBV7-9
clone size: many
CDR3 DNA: TGTGCCAGCAGCCAAAGTGCAAACCAAGAGACCCAGTACTTC
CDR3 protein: CASSQSANQETQYF

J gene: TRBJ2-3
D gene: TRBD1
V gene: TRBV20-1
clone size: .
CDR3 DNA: TGCAGTGCGATACCTAGACAGGGCTATAGCACAGATACGCAGTATTTT
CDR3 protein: CSAIPRQGYSTDTQYF

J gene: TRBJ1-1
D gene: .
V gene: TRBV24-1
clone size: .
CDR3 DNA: TGTGCCACCAGTGATTCGGGACCGACGAACACTGAAGCTTTCTTT
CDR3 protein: CATSDSGPTNTEAFF

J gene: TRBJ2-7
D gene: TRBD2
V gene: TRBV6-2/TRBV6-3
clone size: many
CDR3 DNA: TGTGCCAGCAATGATGGACTAGCGGGAGGGGAGCAGTACTTC
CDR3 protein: CASNDGLAGGEQYF

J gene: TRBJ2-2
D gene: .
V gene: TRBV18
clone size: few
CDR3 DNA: TGTGCCAGCTCACCAGGGACCTGGAACACCGGGGAGCTGTTTTTT
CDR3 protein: CASSPGTWNTGELFF

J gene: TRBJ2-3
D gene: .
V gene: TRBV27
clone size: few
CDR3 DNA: TGTGCCAGCAGTTTCCTCTCTAGCACAGATACGCAGTATTTT
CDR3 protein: CASSFLSSTDTQYF

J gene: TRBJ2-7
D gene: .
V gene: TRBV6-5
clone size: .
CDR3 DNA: TGTGCCAGCAGTTACGACCGGAACGTCTTGGCCTACGAGCAGTACTTC
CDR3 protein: CASSYDRNVLAYEQYF

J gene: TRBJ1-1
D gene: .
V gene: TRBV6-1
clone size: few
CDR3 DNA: TGTGCCAGCGGGATGAACACTGAAGCTTTCTTT
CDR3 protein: CASGMNTEAFF

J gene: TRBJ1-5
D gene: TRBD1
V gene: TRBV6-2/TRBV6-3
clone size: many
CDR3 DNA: TGTGCCAGCAGAAAGGGACAGGACCCCAATCAGCCCCAGCATTTT
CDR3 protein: CASRKGQDPNQPQHF

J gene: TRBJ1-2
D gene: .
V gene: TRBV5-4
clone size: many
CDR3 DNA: TGTGCCAGCAGCTTGTCGGGGGAAACTGGCTACACCTTC
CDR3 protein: CASSLSGETGYTF

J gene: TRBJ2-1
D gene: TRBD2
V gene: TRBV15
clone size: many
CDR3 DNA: TGTGCCACCAGCAGGACCTCCGGACTAGCACTGTACAATGAGCAGTTCTTC
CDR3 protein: CATSRTSGLALYNEQFF

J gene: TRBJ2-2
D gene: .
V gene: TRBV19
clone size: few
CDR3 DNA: TGTGCCAGTAGTATAGGGGGCTCCTGGGAGGAGCTGTTTTTT
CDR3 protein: CASSIGGSWEELFF

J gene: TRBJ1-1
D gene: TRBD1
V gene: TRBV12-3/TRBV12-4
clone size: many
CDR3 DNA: TGTGCCAGCACACAGGGGGCCGGAGGAGCTTTCTTT
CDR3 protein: CASTQGAGGAFF

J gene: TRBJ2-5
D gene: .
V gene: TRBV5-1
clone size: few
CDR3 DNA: TGCGCCAGCAGCCGGACATCTGGGGCGGAGACCCAGTACTTC
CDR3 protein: CASSRTSGAETQYF

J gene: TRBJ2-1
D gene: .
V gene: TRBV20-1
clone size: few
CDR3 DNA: TGCAGTGCACCGAACAGGTTTACCAGTTACAATGAGCAGTTCTTC
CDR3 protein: CSAPNRFTSYNEQFF

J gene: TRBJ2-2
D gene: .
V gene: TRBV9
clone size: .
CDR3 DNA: TGTGCCAGCAGCGTAGGCGGAGGACCTACCGGGGAGCTGTTTTTT
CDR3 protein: CASSVGGGPTGELFF

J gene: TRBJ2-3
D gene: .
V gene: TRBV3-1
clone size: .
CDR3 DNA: TGTGCCAGCAGCCAAGATCTCGTTGCGGATACGCAGTATTTT
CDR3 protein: CASSQDLVADTQYF

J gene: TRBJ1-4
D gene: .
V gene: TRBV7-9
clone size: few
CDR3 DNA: TGTGCCAGCAGCCGGACAGATGAAAAACTGTTTTTT
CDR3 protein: CASSRTDEKLFF

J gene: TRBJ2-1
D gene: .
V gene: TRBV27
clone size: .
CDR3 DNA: TGTGCCAGCAGTAAACGGGACCGTAGCTCCTACAATGAGCAGTTCTTC
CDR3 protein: CASSKRDRSSYNEQFF

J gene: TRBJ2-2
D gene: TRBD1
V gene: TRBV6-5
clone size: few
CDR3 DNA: TGTGCCACCAAACTCCGGGACAGGGGTTTCCCCGGGGAGCTGTTTTTT
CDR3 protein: CATKLRDRGFPGELFF

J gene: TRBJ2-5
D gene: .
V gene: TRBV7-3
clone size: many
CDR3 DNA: TGTGCCAGCAGCTTCCGTCCACAAGAGACCCAGTACTTC
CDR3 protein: CASSFRPQETQYF

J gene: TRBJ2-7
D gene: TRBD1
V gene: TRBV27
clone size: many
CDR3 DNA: TGTGCCAGCAGTCCTAAGACGATGGGACAGAGGAACGAGCAGTACTTC
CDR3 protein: CASSPKTMGQRNEQYF

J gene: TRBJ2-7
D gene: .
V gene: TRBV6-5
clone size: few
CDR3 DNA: TGTGCCAGCAGTACCCACAGGAGTTCCTACGAGCAGTACTTC
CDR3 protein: CASSTHRSSYEQYF

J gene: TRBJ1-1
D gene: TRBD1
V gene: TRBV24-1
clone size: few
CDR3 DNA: TGTGCCACCAGTGACCCGACAGGGGGGGACACTGAAGCTTTCTTT
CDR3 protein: CATSDPTGGDTEAFF

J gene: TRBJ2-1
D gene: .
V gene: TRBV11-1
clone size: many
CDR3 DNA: TGTGCCAGCAGCTTAGCGAGCCCCTATCTGTGGAATGAGCAGTTCTTC
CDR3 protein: CASSLASPYLWNEQFF

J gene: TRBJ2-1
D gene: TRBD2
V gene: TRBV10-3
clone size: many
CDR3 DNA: TGTGCCATCAGTGACCCAGGGACTAGCGTAAATGAGCAGTTCTTC
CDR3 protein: CAISDPGTSVNEQFF

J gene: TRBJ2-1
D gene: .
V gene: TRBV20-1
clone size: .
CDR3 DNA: TGCAGTGCTAGAGGGGGGGACACGGGCATGGCTAATGAGCAGTTCTTC
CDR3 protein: CSARGGDTGMANEQFF

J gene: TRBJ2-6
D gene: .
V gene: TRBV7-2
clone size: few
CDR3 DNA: TGTGCCAGCAGCTTAGTCCACTCTGGGGCCAACGTCCTGACTTTC
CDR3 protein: CASSLVHSGANVLTF

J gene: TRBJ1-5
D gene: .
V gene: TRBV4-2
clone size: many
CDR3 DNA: TGTGCCAGCAGCCAAGATCAGGAGCCCCAGCATTTT
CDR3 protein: CASSQDQEPQHF

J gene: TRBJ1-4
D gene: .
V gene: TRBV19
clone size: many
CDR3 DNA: TGTGCCAGTAGTCCCCAGGGTCGGGGTAATGAAAAACTGTTTTTT
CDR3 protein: CASSPQGRGNEKLFF

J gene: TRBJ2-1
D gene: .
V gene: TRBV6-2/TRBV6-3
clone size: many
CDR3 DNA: TGTGCCACAGCAGGGGCAGCCTACAATGAGCAGTTCTTC
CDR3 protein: CATAGAAYNEQFF

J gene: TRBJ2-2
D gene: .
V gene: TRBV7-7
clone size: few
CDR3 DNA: TGTGCTAGCAGGGCCGTTGGGTTGGCCGGGGAGCTGTTTTTT
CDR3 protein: CASRAVGLAGELFF

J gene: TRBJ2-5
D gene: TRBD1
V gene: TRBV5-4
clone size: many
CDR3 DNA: TGTGCCAGCAGCTCCGGACAGGACCAGGGGTGGGAGACCCAGTACTTC
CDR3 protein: CASSSGQDQGWETQYF

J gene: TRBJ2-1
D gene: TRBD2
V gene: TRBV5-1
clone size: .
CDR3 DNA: TGCGCCAGCAGCTTGGTCCCCCTAGCGGGAGGGAACAATGAGCAGTTCTTC
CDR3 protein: CASSLVPLAGGNNEQFF

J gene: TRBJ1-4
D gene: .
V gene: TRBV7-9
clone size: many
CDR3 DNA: TGTGCCAGCAGCCGGGACGGAAGGAATGAAAAACTGTTTTTT
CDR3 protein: CASSRDGRNEKLFF

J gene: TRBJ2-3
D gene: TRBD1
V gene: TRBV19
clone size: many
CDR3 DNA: TGTGCCAGTAGTATGACAGGGCCTTACACAGATACGCAGTATTTT
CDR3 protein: CASSMTGPYTDTQYF